These 20 T cell receptor beta chains originate from one sample sequenced in a study of OX40 agonist ivuxolimab in advanced cancers. The repertoire was sequenced with immunoSEQ multiplex PCR; TCRdb's copy has only in-frame clones and lacks some. The table lists around 94,000 clones, approximately 86% of them singletons. Sequenced material: CD4+ or CD8+ T cells sorted from blood, taken in a trial of the OX40 agonist ivuxolimab. The receptors come from an adult with an advanced solid tumor such as melanoma, head and neck, liver or kidney cancer.

This sequence joins TRBV7-8 and TRBJ1-6, with 10 nucleotides matching TRBD1. Germline V lookup: CDR1 SGHVS, CDR2 FQNEAQ. The CDR3 runs to 13 residues. J lost 14 bases, V lost 11 bases, and 12 bases had no gene match. The CDR3 region is CAVRQGAAQSLHF. CDR3 nucleotide sequence: TGTGCCGTTCGACAGGGGGCGGCCCAGTCCCTCCACTTT. Together with reference TRBV7-8 and TRBJ1-6, the CDR3 gives the full variable domain: GAGVSQSPRYKVAKRGQDVALRCDPISGHVSLFWYQQALGQGPEFLTYFQNEAQLDKSGLPSDRFFAERPEGSVSTLKIQRTQQEDSAVYLCAVRQGAAQSLHFGNGTRLTVT.

The rearrangement uses TRBV9 and TRBJ2-3; 9 bases agree with TRBD1. The CDR3 consists of 17 residues. Looked up from germline, CDR1 is SGDLS and CDR2 is YYNGEE. Germline trimming cut 4 bases from V and 4 bases from J; bases unmatched to any gene: 13. CDR3 bases: TGTGCCAGCAGCCCCCCCACAGGGGGCTCTCGCGCAGATACGCAGTATTTT. It is translated as CASSPPTGGSRADTQYF.

This clone was picked up one time. This CDR3 reads CSVAGGESNQPQHF. In nucleotides, the CDR3 is TGCAGCGTTGCAGGGGGGGAGAGCAATCAGCCCCAGCATTTT. The chain carries TRBV29-1 and TRBJ1-5; 7 nucleotides line up with TRBD1. V gave up 4 bases and J gave up 1 base; unmatched junction bases: 4. CDR1 and CDR2 (germline): SQVTM, ANQGSEA. The CDR3 is made up of 14 amino acids.

This chain uses TRBV28 with TRBJ1-1; the D gene is possibly TRBD1 (6 bases). V lost 6 bases, J lost 8 bases, and 13 bases lay in between. CDR1 is MDHEN and CDR2 is SYDVKM in the germline V gene. CDR3 length: 12 residues. CDR3 DNA: TGTGCCAGCAGCGATCAGGGGCGAGAAGCTTTCTTT. Encoded protein: CASSDQGREAFF.

The V gene is TRBV27, the J gene TRBJ2-1; 10 nucleotides match TRBD2. Losses at the gene ends were 6 bases for V and 10 bases for J; bases not matched to a gene: 12. CDR1 and CDR2 (germline): MNHEY, SMNVEV (reference sequence). The CDR3 is made up of 15 amino acids. For the CDR3, the DNA is TGTGCCAGCAGACCTATAGCGGGAGGCCCATTAGAGCAGTTCTTC. This encodes CASRPIAGGPLEQFF.

This clone was detected only a few times. This rearrangement joins TRBV7-8 to TRBJ2-5, with unresolved D. The germline V and J ends were trimmed by 5 bases and 3 bases, with 10 bases remaining between them. Germline V gene sequence: CDR1 SGHVS, CDR2 FQNEAQ. This CDR3 spans 13 amino acids. CDR3 loop: CASSAYGEETQYF. The CDR3 DNA sequence: TGTGCCAGCAGCGCCTATGGGGAAGAGACCCAGTACTTC. The full variable domain, its missing parts supplied by reference TRBV7-8 and TRBJ2-5, is GAGVSQSPRYKVAKRGQDVALRCDPISGHVSLFWYQQALGQGPEFLTYFQNEAQLDKSGLPSDRFFAERPEGSVSTLKIQRTQQEDSAVYLCASSAYGEETQYFGPGTRLLVL.

The J gene is TRBJ1-6, the V gene TRBV21-1; TRBD1, the table's D call, was not compared with the DNA. TRBV21-1 is termed a pseudogene. The CDR3 totals 15 residues. CDR3 amino acids: CASSSRDREGSPLHF. The CDR3 coding sequence is TGTGCCAGCAGCTCAAGAGACAGGGAAGGATCACCCCTCCACTTT.

This clone has only a few counts. The chain is built from TRBV19 and TRBJ2-1; TRBD2 matches 10 bases. CDR1 is LNHDA and CDR2 is SQIVND in the germline V gene (reference sequence). The CDR3 runs 14 residues. J lost 5 bases, V lost 5 bases, and 3 bases had no gene match. The CDR3 region has the DNA TGTGCCAGTAGTCTAGCGGGGGTAAACAATGAGCAGTTCTTC. Protein product: CASSLAGVNNEQFF.

The CDR3 sequence: CASSLLLGRYTGELFF. As DNA, the CDR3 is TGTGCCAGCAGTTTATTACTAGGTCGGTACACCGGGGAGCTGTTTTTT. This chain uses TRBV27 with TRBJ2-2, with a weak D call TRBD2 (5 bases). Germline CDR1 and CDR2: MNHEY and SMNVEV (reference sequence). The CDR3 has 16 residues. The ends were cut back, 1 base at V and 3 bases at J, with 12 bases in the middle.

About this clone: The junction differs from germline at one of its ends, possibly a read error. The chain is built from TRBV5-1 and TRBJ2-2, with D perhaps matching TRBD2 (5 bases). Germline loops: CDR1 SGHRS, CDR2 YFSETQ. The CDR3 length is 15 residues. This CDR3 reads CASGLGVGNTGELFF. In DNA, the CDR3 is TGCGCCAGCGGCTTGGGAGTCGGGAACACCGGGGAGCTGTTTTTT.

V gene TRBV9 combines with J gene TRBJ1-6; D remains ambiguous. Per germline, CDR1 SGDLS and CDR2 YYNGEE. The CDR3 spans 17 residues. The ends were cut back, 3 bases at V and 2 bases at J, with 15 bases in the middle. The CDR3 DNA follows: TGTGCCAGCAGCGCCCGTGACACAAGCACCTATAATTCACCCCTCCACTTT. Translating it yields CASSARDTSTYNSPLHF.

This chain uses TRBV5-6 with TRBJ2-7; D gene ambiguous. CDR1 and CDR2 from the germline V gene are SGHDT and YYEEEE. V was cut by 3 bases and J by 5 bases, with 6 bases left in between. The CDR3 has 11 residues. The CDR3 bases are TGTGCCAGCAGCTGGGTTGACGAGCAGTACTTC. It yields the protein CASSWVDEQYF.

This chain connects TRBV28 to TRBJ1-2; D is undetermined. The CDR3 is made up of 11 amino acids. V gave up 8 bases and J gave up 3 bases, with 7 bases separating them. Germline V gene sequence: CDR1 MDHEN, CDR2 SYDVKM. The CDR3 bases are TGTGCCAGCGGAGACCACTATGGCTACACCTTC. This translates into CASGDHYGYTF.

The chain has TRBV6-5 and TRBJ2-7; no clear D gene. The CDR3 sequence is 11 residues long. With 6 bases removed from V and 3 bases from J, the gap between germline ends came to 6 bases. Germline assignment: CDR1 MNHEY and CDR2 SVGAGI. The CDR3 is CASRLIYEQYF. The DNA for the CDR3 is TGTGCCAGCAGACTAATCTACGAGCAGTACTTC.

V is TRBV4-3 and J is TRBJ2-3; D is unclear. The V end was cut by 0 bases, the J end by 3 bases, with 7 bases between. Germline V gene data show CDR1 as LGHNA and CDR2 as YSLEER. This CDR3 comprises 14 residues. The CDR3 nucleotides are TGCGCCAGCAGCCAAGAGGGAAGAACAGATACGCAGTATTTT. This sequence encodes CASSQEGRTDTQYF.

This chain's CDR3 is CASGLGSGELFF. The CDR3, as DNA: TGTGCCAGCGGCTTGGGCTCCGGGGAGCTGTTTTTT. The chain joins TRBV6-5 to TRBJ2-2; D is unclear. CDR3 length: 12 residues. In germline, CDR1 is MNHEY, CDR2 SVGAGI. The V end was cut by 8 bases, the J end by 6 bases, with 10 bases between.

The rearrangement joins TRBV11-2 to TRBJ2-5; 9 bases line up with TRBD1. CDR3 length: 16 residues. The J segment lost 2 bases and the V segment lost 4 bases, leaving 8 bases of the junction unmatched. Germline CDR1 is SGHAT and CDR2 is FQNNGV. CDR3 coding DNA: TGTGCCAGCAGCTCTGGGACAGGGAACCAACAAGAGACCCAGTACTTC. Translated, it gives CASSSGTGNQQETQYF.

J is TRBJ2-3 and V is TRBV10-1; the match to TRBD2 covers 9 bases. V shed 3 bases, J shed 2 bases, and the junction held 3 bases outside the gene matches. Germline assignment: CDR1 WNHNN and CDR2 SYGVQD (reference sequence). This CDR3 is 15 amino acids long. This chain's CDR3 is CASSESSGITDTQYF. The CDR3 DNA reads TGCGCCAGCAGTGAATCTAGCGGGATCACAGATACGCAGTATTTT.

The V call is TRBV19, the J call TRBJ2-7; the D gene is possibly TRBD1 (5 bases). CDR3 length equals 13 residues. Trimming removed 6 bases from V and 5 bases from J, with 14 bases in between. Germline loops: CDR1 LNHDA, CDR2 SQIVND (reference sequence). For the CDR3, the DNA is TGTGCCAGTAGCCCCATGGCCAGGGACGAGCAGTACTTC. Its translation: CASSPMARDEQYF.

This chain joins TRBV9 and TRBJ2-1; 12 bases are a match to TRBD2. Germline assignment: CDR1 SGDLS and CDR2 YYNGEE. V was clipped by 2 bases and J by 9 bases; unmatched bases: 9. This CDR3 region has 16 residues. The CDR3 loop reads CASSVSSGRVSGEQFF. CDR3 nucleotide sequence: TGTGCCAGCAGCGTCTCTAGCGGGAGGGTGTCAGGTGAGCAGTTCTTC. The complete variable domain, with remaining parts taken from reference TRBV9 and TRBJ2-1, reads DSGVTQTPKHLITATGQRVTLRCSPRSGDLSVYWYQQSLDQGLQFLIQYYNGEERAKGNILERFSAQQFPDLHSELNLSSLELGDSALYFCASSVSSGRVSGEQFFGPGTRLTVL.